The rows below give T cell receptor beta chains drawn from one sample of a study of T cell repertoires in aging, cancer and after chemotherapy. TCRdb reprocessed the multiplex PCR reads with MiXCR, giving one entry per CDR3 protein. The repertoire includes about 4,600 distinct CDR3 sequences, around 20% of them detected once, and around 14% sits in the top ten. The material sequenced was blood. The receptors come from a human donor with a blood cancer. Each CDR3 is given with its conserved first and last residue. The order of the fields is CDR3 protein, CDR3 DNA, J gene, D gene, V gene, clone size. The D gene is left open where the match is weak. Not all rows give a size; the values are once, few, many and, for expanded clones, a class.

CDR3: CASSLGLATEAFF; DNA: TGTGCCAGCAGTTTAGGCTTGGCCACTGAAGCTTTCTTT; J: TRBJ1-1; D: .; V: TRBV7-6; size: .
CDR3: CASSSGLAADTQYF; DNA: TGTGCCAGCAGCTCGGGTCTAGCCGCAGATACGCAGTATTTT; J: TRBJ2-3; D: .; V: TRBV7-2; size: medium-sized
CDR3: CASSDSSYEQYF; DNA: TGTGCCAGTAGCGACAGCTCCTACGAGCAGTACTTC; J: TRBJ2-7; D: .; V: TRBV19; size: medium-sized
CDR3: CASSLVGQGGTYEQYF; DNA: TGTGCCAGCAGCTTGGTTGGTCAGGGAGGAACCTACGAGCAGTACTTC; J: TRBJ2-7; D: .; V: TRBV5-5; size: few
CDR3: CASSYRGGEGRTQYF; DNA: TGTGCCAGCAGTTACCGGGGGGGCGAAGGGAGGACCCAGTACTTC; J: TRBJ2-5; D: TRBD2; V: TRBV10-3; size: .
CDR3: CASSLDPAYGYTF; DNA: TGCGCCAGCAGCTTGGACCCAGCCTATGGCTACACCTTC; J: TRBJ1-2; D: .; V: TRBV5-1; size: .
CDR3: CATSEAGAGSYNEQFF; DNA: TGTGCCACCAGTGAGGCGGGGGCGGGCTCCTACAATGAGCAGTTCTTC; J: TRBJ2-1; D: .; V: TRBV24-1; size: medium-sized
CDR3: CASSYSLAGGRNEQFF; DNA: TGTGCCAGCAGTTACTCTCTAGCGGGGGGGCGCAATGAGCAGTTCTTC; J: TRBJ2-1; D: TRBD2; V: TRBV6-2/TRBV6-3; size: medium-sized
CDR3: CSAAGGGEETQYF; DNA: TGCAGTGCCGCGGGGGGCGGGGAAGAGACCCAGTACTTC; J: TRBJ2-5; D: TRBD2; V: TRBV20-1; size: few
CDR3: CASSFLTSNEQFF; DNA: TGTGCCAGCAGTTTCCTAACCTCTAATGAGCAGTTCTTC; J: TRBJ2-1; D: .; V: TRBV27; size: medium-sized
CDR3: CASSLVGRESPLHF; DNA: TGTGCCAGCAGTTTAGTGGGGAGGGAGTCACCCCTCCACTTT; J: TRBJ1-6; D: .; V: TRBV12-3/TRBV12-4; size: .
CDR3: CASSSTGGHQPQHF; DNA: TGTGCCAGCAGCTCGACAGGGGGCCATCAGCCCCAGCATTTT; J: TRBJ1-5; D: TRBD1; V: TRBV7-9; size: .
CDR3: CASRGTGPRYGYTF; DNA: TGTGCCAGCAGAGGGACAGGGCCACGGTATGGCTACACCTTC; J: TRBJ1-2; D: TRBD1; V: TRBV6-2/TRBV6-3; size: medium-sized
CDR3: CASSTGNNNEQFF; DNA: TGTGCCAGTAGTACCGGGAATAACAATGAGCAGTTCTTC; J: TRBJ2-1; D: .; V: TRBV19; size: medium-sized
CDR3: CASSELGQGVGGYTF; DNA: TGTGCCAGCAGTGAACTTGGACAGGGAGTGGGTGGCTACACCTTC; J: TRBJ1-2; D: TRBD1; V: TRBV6-1; size: medium-sized
CDR3: CASSYSGSGGSDTQYF; DNA: TGTGCCAGCAGTTACTCTGGTAGCGGGGGTTCAGATACGCAGTATTTT; J: TRBJ2-3; D: TRBD2; V: TRBV6-5; size: .
CDR3: CASSPRPRGGSKDTQYF; DNA: TGTGCCAGCAGTCCTAGGCCGCGGGGGGGATCAAAAGATACGCAGTATTTT; J: TRBJ2-3; D: TRBD2; V: TRBV12-3/TRBV12-4; size: medium-sized
CDR3: CASSWTGDSLYNEQFF; DNA: TGCGCCAGCAGCTGGACCGGGGACTCGCTCTACAATGAGCAGTTCTTC; J: TRBJ2-1; D: .; V: TRBV5-1; size: medium-sized
CDR3: CASKPGGMGPTDTQYF; DNA: TGTGCCAGCAAACCCGGGGGTATGGGGCCGACAGATACGCAGTATTTT; J: TRBJ2-3; D: .; V: TRBV27; size: medium-sized
CDR3: CSARFEGAADTQYF; DNA: TGCAGTGCTAGGTTCGAAGGGGCCGCAGATACGCAGTATTTT; J: TRBJ2-3; D: .; V: TRBV20-1; size: few
CDR3: CASRNPMRDEQYF; DNA: TGTGCCAGCAGAAATCCCATGAGGGACGAGCAGTACTTC; J: TRBJ2-7; D: .; V: TRBV6-5; size: .
CDR3: CASRTTAGGYGYTF; DNA: TGTGCCAGCAGAACGACAGCGGGGGGGTATGGCTACACCTTC; J: TRBJ1-2; D: .; V: TRBV6-2/TRBV6-3; size: .
CDR3: CASSEVAGSYNEQFF; DNA: TGTGCCAGCAGTGAAGTAGCGGGCTCCTACAATGAGCAGTTCTTC; J: TRBJ2-1; D: TRBD2; V: TRBV6-1; size: medium-sized
CDR3: CASSLTSPGAGETQYF; DNA: TGTGCCAGCAGCTTAACGTCCCCAGGGGCGGGTGAGACCCAGTACTTC; J: TRBJ2-5; D: .; V: TRBV7-6; size: medium-sized
CDR3: CAIQFDRSRSPLHF; DNA: TGTGCCATCCAGTTTGACCGATCAAGATCACCCCTCCACTTT; J: TRBJ1-6; D: .; V: TRBV10-3; size: medium-sized
CDR3: CASSSSGALSYNEQFF; DNA: TGTGCCAGCAGCTCTAGCGGGGCCCTCTCCTACAATGAGCAGTTCTTC; J: TRBJ2-1; D: TRBD2; V: TRBV5-4; size: medium-sized
CDR3: CASSRIGTGSYEQYF; DNA: TGCGCCAGCAGTCGCATCGGGACGGGCTCCTACGAGCAGTACTTC; J: TRBJ2-7; D: .; V: TRBV5-1; size: few
CDR3: CASVPRGGAKQYF; DNA: TGTGCCAGCGTCCCGCGTGGGGGAGCCAAGCAGTACTTC; J: TRBJ2-7; D: .; V: TRBV6-1; size: few
CDR3: CASSIGGSGETQYF; DNA: TGTGCCAGTAGTATTGGAGGGAGTGGGGAGACCCAGTACTTC; J: TRBJ2-5; D: .; V: TRBV19; size: medium-sized
CDR3: CASSAVGGSYNEQFF; DNA: TGTGCCAGCAGTGCGGTGGGAGGCTCCTACAATGAGCAGTTCTTC; J: TRBJ2-1; D: .; V: TRBV6-4; size: medium-sized
CDR3: CASERGAGGGQETQYF; DNA: TGTGCCAGCGAAAGGGGAGCGGGGGGAGGACAAGAGACCCAGTACTTC; J: TRBJ2-5; D: TRBD2; V: TRBV6-1; size: .
CDR3: CASSLRVVDTEAFF; DNA: TGTGCCAGCAGCTTGAGGGTTGTGGACACTGAAGCTTTCTTT; J: TRBJ1-1; D: .; V: TRBV5-4; size: .
CDR3: CSGEAMNTEAFF; DNA: TGCAGCGGAGAGGCCATGAACACTGAAGCTTTCTTT; J: TRBJ1-1; D: .; V: TRBV29-1; size: medium-sized
CDR3: CAISERGTVNQPQHF; DNA: TGTGCCATCAGTGAGAGGGGGACAGTCAATCAGCCCCAGCATTTT; J: TRBJ1-5; D: TRBD1; V: TRBV10-3; size: medium-sized
CDR3: CASSFHTGTGHEKLFF; DNA: TGTGCCAGCAGCTTCCATACCGGGACAGGGCATGAAAAACTGTTTTTT; J: TRBJ1-4; D: TRBD1; V: TRBV5-4; size: medium-sized
CDR3: CASSIAPPLRVDTQYF; DNA: TGTGCCAGTAGTATAGCCCCCCCGCTAAGGGTAGATACGCAGTATTTT; J: TRBJ2-3; D: .; V: TRBV19; size: medium-sized
CDR3: CSASIGVQGGHSNQPQHF; DNA: TGCAGTGCTAGTATAGGTGTCCAGGGGGGGCATAGCAATCAGCCCCAGCATTTT; J: TRBJ1-5; D: TRBD1; V: TRBV20-1; size: .
CDR3: CASSLAPREETQYF; DNA: TGTGCCAGCAGTTTGGCTCCCAGGGAAGAGACCCAGTACTTC; J: TRBJ2-5; D: .; V: TRBV12-3/TRBV12-4; size: few
CDR3: CASSSGQLSGNTIYF; DNA: TGTGCCAGCAGTTCTGGACAGCTCTCTGGAAACACCATATATTTT; J: TRBJ1-3; D: .; V: TRBV6-5; size: medium-sized
CDR3: CSVVRGTGELFF; DNA: TGCAGCGTTGTAAGGGGAACCGGGGAGCTGTTTTTT; J: TRBJ2-2; D: .; V: TRBV29-1; size: .
CDR3: CATTRDFNVVETQYF; DNA: TGTGCCACCACCAGGGACTTCAACGTCGTGGAGACCCAGTACTTC; J: TRBJ2-5; D: .; V: TRBV24-1; size: .
CDR3: CASSEMEGGKPQHF; DNA: TGTGCCAGCAGTGAAATGGAGGGGGGGAAGCCCCAGCATTTT; J: TRBJ1-5; D: .; V: TRBV6-1; size: .
CDR3: CASSLSGFATEAFF; DNA: TGCGCCAGCAGCCTGTCGGGGTTCGCCACTGAAGCTTTCTTT; J: TRBJ1-1; D: .; V: TRBV5-1; size: .
CDR3: CSVESGGSNGYTF; DNA: TGCAGCGTTGAATCAGGGGGCTCGAATGGCTACACCTTC; J: TRBJ1-2; D: TRBD1; V: TRBV29-1; size: medium-sized
CDR3: CSVEGGQGYTDTQYF; DNA: TGCAGCGTTGAAGGGGGACAGGGGTACACAGATACGCAGTATTTT; J: TRBJ2-3; D: TRBD1; V: TRBV29-1; size: .
CDR3: CSVKNRGRPDTQYF; DNA: TGCAGCGTCAAAAACAGGGGGCGGCCAGATACGCAGTATTTT; J: TRBJ2-3; D: TRBD1; V: TRBV29-1; size: large
CDR3: CASSSRLAEETQYF; DNA: TGTGCCAGCAGCTCGAGACTAGCGGAAGAGACCCAGTACTTC; J: TRBJ2-5; D: TRBD2; V: TRBV7-2; size: medium-sized
CDR3: CASSSRPTSGALYTQYF; DNA: TGTGCCAGTAGTAGCCGCCCCACTAGCGGGGCGCTCTATACGCAGTATTTT; J: TRBJ2-3; D: TRBD2; V: TRBV19; size: medium-sized
CDR3: CASSIFARGDQPQHF; DNA: TGTGCCAGTAGTATATTTGCCAGGGGGGATCAGCCCCAGCATTTT; J: TRBJ1-5; D: TRBD1; V: TRBV19; size: .
CDR3: CASSFSGPGTQYF; DNA: TGTGCCAGCAGTTTCAGTGGGCCTGGGACCCAGTACTTC; J: TRBJ2-5; D: .; V: TRBV27; size: medium-sized
CDR3: CASRTRGGDRTTDTQYF; DNA: TGTGCCAGCAGAACACGGGGGGGGGACAGGACCACAGATACGCAGTATTTT; J: TRBJ2-3; D: .; V: TRBV21-1; size: medium-sized
CDR3: CATSRDNEKLFF; DNA: TGTGCCACCAGCAGAGATAACGAAAAACTGTTTTTT; J: TRBJ1-4; D: .; V: TRBV15; size: medium-sized
CDR3: CASSWTVRLYTGELFF; DNA: TGTGCCAGCTCGTGGACAGTCCGCCTCTACACCGGGGAGCTGTTTTTT; J: TRBJ2-2; D: .; V: TRBV18; size: medium-sized